The entry below gives a single T cell receptor (beta chain) sequence along with its context. The antigen remains undetermined. The sample is drawn from a study of PD-1 blockade in classical Hodgkin lymphoma. Study-level results: Before treatment, TCR diversity in newly diagnosed patients was reportedly lower than in healthy donors. The origin of the repertoire differences remains undefined, with disease activity or prior therapy as possible causes.

The V gene's germline CDR1 is KGHSH and CDR2 LQKENI. The CDR3 length is 16 residues. V lost 4 bases and J lost 0, with 13 bases in between. Specified time point: newly diagnosed, previously untreated cHL patient sample. Magnetic negative selection was used to purify CD4+ T cells from thawed PBMCs. Comparison PBMCs came from previously untreated, newly diagnosed classical Hodgkin lymphoma patients. Profiled with immunoSEQ multiplex PCR; TCRdb holds only in-frame clones, not every one. The table includes tens of thousands of clones, about nine tenths detected once. V is TRBV18 and J is TRBJ1-3; D ambiguous. This receptor was taken from a human donor with classical Hodgkin lymphoma. The source material was CD4+ T cells from blood. The CDR3 reads CASSLTPETSGNTIYF. CDR3 nucleotide sequence: TGTGCCAGCTCACTGACACCGGAGACCTCTGGAAACACCATATATTTT.